These T cell receptor beta chains were read from a single sample in a study of long-term antiretroviral therapy in people with HIV. Clones were read by immunoSEQ multiplex PCR, and TCRdb kept only the in-frame ones, dropping some. Of approximately 35,000 clones listed, over 65% were seen once; the top ten hold around 7.4%. This material consisted of unsorted PBMCs, taken 2 years after starting antiretroviral therapy. Every receptor here comes from a woman aged 45-60 years with HIV. The CDR3 runs from the conserved cysteine through the conserved F or W. D genes are given only for firm matches. Rows may omit the clone size; those that give it use once, few, many or a size class.

CASSFEGRGSGNTIYF TGCGCCAGCAGCTTTGAGGGCAGGGGCTCTGGAAACACCATATATTTT TRBJ1-3 . TRBV5-1 .
CSSIPAGQIYNEQFF TGCAGCTCCATACCGGCGGGACAGATATACAATGAGCAGTTCTTC TRBJ2-1 . TRBV29-1 .
CASSVGGTVNYEQYF TGTGCCAGCAGCGTAGGTGGGACAGTAAACTACGAGCAGTACTTC TRBJ2-7 TRBD1 TRBV9 .
CASGEGPNTGELFF TGTGCCAGCGGTGAGGGGCCGAACACCGGGGAGCTGTTTTTT TRBJ2-2 . TRBV18 .
CASSLGTEWGTEAFF TGTGCCAGCAGCCTCGGGACAGAGTGGGGCACTGAAGCTTTCTTT TRBJ1-1 TRBD1 TRBV5-6 .
CASSQDGRGSLGRANYGYTF TGCGCCAGCAGCCAAGATGGGAGGGGCTCTCTAGGAAGGGCTAACTATGGCTACACCTTC TRBJ1-2 . TRBV4-1 .
CASSQGTPNSPLHF TGTGCCAGCAGCCAGGGGACACCTAATTCACCCCTCCACTTT TRBJ1-6 . TRBV14 few
CASSSYRANYGYTF TGTGCCAGCAGCTCATACAGGGCTAACTATGGCTACACCTTC TRBJ1-2 . TRBV11-2 .
CASEKTGYNEQFF TGTGCCAGCGAAAAAACGGGTTACAATGAGCAGTTCTTC TRBJ2-1 . TRBV6-1 .
CASSTGRGSNQPQHF TGTGCCAGCAGCACCGGCAGGGGTTCCAATCAGCCCCAGCATTTT TRBJ1-5 . TRBV5-8 few
CASSVGPGAGNTIYF TGTGCCAGCAGCGTAGGCCCCGGGGCTGGAAACACCATATATTTT TRBJ1-3 . TRBV9 .
CASSGWSTGGGTEAFF TGTGCCAGCAGCGGGTGGTCGACAGGGGGCGGGACTGAAGCTTTCTTT TRBJ1-1 TRBD1 TRBV5-6 .